This TCR beta chain is from a study of blood T cell repertoires in COVID-19. Study summary: COVID-19 samples from acute and convalescent phases originated in the United States, Italy and Spain.

CDR3 length: 13 residues. Trimming took 6 bases from V and 7 from J; bases not matched to a gene: 4. While infection was still active, Seattle patients were enrolled and then followed longitudinally. This clone was counted once. As processed by the authors: The authors estimated nucleated cell counts from reference gene primer amplification. Repertoires were generated with immunoSEQ multiplex PCR, while TCRdb's copy carries only in-frame clones and drops some. Clone size and the V and J calls come from that table; the DNA yielded D and trimming. The sample has 300,000 to 350,000 clones; 88% are singletons.

The sequencing sample was made of peripheral blood. The chain recombines TRBV12-3 or TRBV12-4 with TRBJ1-2, with 11 bases identical to TRBD1. The receptor was isolated from a woman in her 70s with COVID-19, enrolled during active disease. DNA for the CDR3: TGTGCCAGCAGGGGACAGGGGGAGGTTGGCTACACCTTC. Amino acids: CASRGQGEVGYTF.